This T cell receptor beta chain was identified in a study of T cell responses to AZD1222 COVID-19 vaccine. Background on the study: Pooling covered second doses at about 4 or about 12 weeks. Points from the study as a whole: Receipt of two AZD1222 doses was followed by a rise in Spike-specific TCR breadth and depth.

TCRdb keeps only in-frame clones here, not all; method: immunoSEQ multiplex PCR. Of under 150,000 clones detected, roughly 91% appear once; the ten largest clones hold 5.1%. Concerning this clone: The target antigen is unknown.

The CDR3 totals 16 residues. The J segment lost 6 bases and the V segment lost 3 bases, leaving 9 bases of the junction unmatched. The germline V gene has CDR1 SGDLS and CDR2 YYNGEE. This TCR derives from an adult in good health. The V call is TRBV9, the J call TRBJ2-5; 12 nucleotides match TRBD2. This specimen was peripheral blood, taken on day 0 of AZD1222 vaccination. CDR3 region: CASSAGTSGSLQTQYF. The CDR3 nucleotides are TGTGCCAGCAGCGCGGGGACTAGCGGGTCTTTACAGACCCAGTACTTC.